This T cell receptor (beta chain) was retrieved from a study of cytomegalovirus exposure and HLA in healthy donors. To note about this clone: Its target is not known.

60 Vbeta and 13 Jbeta primers were used in PCR. TCRdb keeps only in-frame clones here, not all; method: immunoSEQ multiplex PCR. The profile shows 150,000 to 200,000 clones, over 70% of them singletons. Overall study results and limits: With further analysis later on, most CMV-associated TCR beta chains appeared HLA-restricted. In a later analysis, TCR beta V- and J-gene trimming was associated with a missense DCLRE1C variant. Researchers counted over 150 TCR beta chains as cytomegalovirus-associated. A later examination showed that TCR association rates differed by HLA locus, with DRB1 most and HLA-C fewest.

This CDR3 spans 15 amino acids. Germline-derived CDR1 and CDR2 are MNHEY and SVGAGI. V was clipped by 2 bases and J by 3 bases; unmatched bases: 5. Source material: PBMCs. The chain links TRBV6-5 to TRBJ1-2, with 8 positions matching TRBD1. This clonotype was obtained from a boy aged 2-9 years in good health and CMV-seronegative. In DNA form, the CDR3 reads TGTGCCAGCAGTTACGGGCAGGGGGCGGACTATGGCTACACCTTC. It codes for CASSYGQGADYGYTF.